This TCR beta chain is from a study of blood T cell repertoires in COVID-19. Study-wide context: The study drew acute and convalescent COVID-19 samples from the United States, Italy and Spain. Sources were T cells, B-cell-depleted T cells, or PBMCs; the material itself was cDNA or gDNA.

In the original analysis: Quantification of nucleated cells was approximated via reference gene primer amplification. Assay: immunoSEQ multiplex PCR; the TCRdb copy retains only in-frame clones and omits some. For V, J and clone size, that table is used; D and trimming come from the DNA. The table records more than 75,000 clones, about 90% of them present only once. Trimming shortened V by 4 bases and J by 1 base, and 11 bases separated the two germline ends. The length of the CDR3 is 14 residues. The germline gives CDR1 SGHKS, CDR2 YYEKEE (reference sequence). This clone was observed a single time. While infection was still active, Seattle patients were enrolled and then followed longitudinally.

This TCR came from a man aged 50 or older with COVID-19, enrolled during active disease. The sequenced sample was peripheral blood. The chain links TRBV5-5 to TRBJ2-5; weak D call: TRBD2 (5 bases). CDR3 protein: CASSAWRVQETQYF. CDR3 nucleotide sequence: TGTGCCAGCAGCGCGTGGCGGGTCCAAGAGACCCAGTACTTC. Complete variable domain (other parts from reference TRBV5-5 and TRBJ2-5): DAGVTQSPTHLIKTRGQQVTLRCSPISGHKSVSWYQQVLGQGPQFIFQYYEKEERGRGNFPDRFSARQFPNYSSELNVNALLLGDSALYLCASSAWRVQETQYFGPGTRLLVL.